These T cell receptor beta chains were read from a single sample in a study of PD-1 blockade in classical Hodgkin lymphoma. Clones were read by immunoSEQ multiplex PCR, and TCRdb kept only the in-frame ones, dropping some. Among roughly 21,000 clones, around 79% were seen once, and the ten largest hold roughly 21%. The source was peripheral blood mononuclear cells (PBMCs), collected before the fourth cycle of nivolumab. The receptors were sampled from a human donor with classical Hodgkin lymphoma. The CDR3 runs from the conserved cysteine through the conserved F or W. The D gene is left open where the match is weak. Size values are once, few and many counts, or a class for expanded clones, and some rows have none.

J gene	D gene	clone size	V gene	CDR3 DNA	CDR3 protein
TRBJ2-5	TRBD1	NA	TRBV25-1	TGTGCCAGCAGTGACCCGCCCGGGACAGGGGGAGAGACCCAGTACTTC	CASSDPPGTGGETQYF
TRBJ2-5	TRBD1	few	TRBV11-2	TGTGCCAGCAGCCCAAGAACCACAGGGGCGGGGACCCAGTACTTC	CASSPRTTGAGTQYF
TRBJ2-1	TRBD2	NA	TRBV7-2	TGTGCCAGCAGCTTTGGACTAGCGGGAAAGAGGAGTGAGCAGTTCTTC	CASSFGLAGKRSEQFF
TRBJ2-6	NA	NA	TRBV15	TGTGCCACCAGCAGAGATGGTGGCTCTGGGGCCAACGTCCTGACTTTC	CATSRDGGSGANVLTF
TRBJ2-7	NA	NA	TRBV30	TGTGCCTGGAGTGTACAGCCCTACGAGCAGTACTTC	CAWSVQPYEQYF
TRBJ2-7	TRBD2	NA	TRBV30	TGTGCCTGGAGTGCCCGGGGGAGCGGGGGCTACGAGCAGTACTTC	CAWSARGSGGYEQYF
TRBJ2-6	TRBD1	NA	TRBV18	TGTGCCAGCTCACCGCGACAGGGCCACGGGGCCAACGTCCTGACTTTC	CASSPRQGHGANVLTF
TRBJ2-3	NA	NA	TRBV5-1	TGCGCCAGCAGCTTGGCCACAGATACGCAGTATTTT	CASSLATDTQYF
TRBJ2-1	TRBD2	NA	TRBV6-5	TGTGCCAGCAGTTCGGCCGGGACTAGCGGGATCAATGAGCAGTTCTTC	CASSSAGTSGINEQFF
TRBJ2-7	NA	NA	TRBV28	TGTGCCAGCAGTTTACCGGGGGCGGACTACGAGCAGTACTTC	CASSLPGADYEQYF
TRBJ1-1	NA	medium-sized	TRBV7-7	TGTGCCAGCAGCTTAGGCGAGAACACTGAAGCTTTCTTT	CASSLGENTEAFF
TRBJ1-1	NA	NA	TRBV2	TGTGCCAGCAGACAGGGTTTGAATACTGAAGCTTTCTTT	CASRQGLNTEAFF
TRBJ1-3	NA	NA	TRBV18	TGTGCCAGCTCACCACTTGGACAGATTGGAAACACCATATATTTT	CASSPLGQIGNTIYF
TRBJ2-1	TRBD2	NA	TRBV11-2	TGTGCCAGCAGCTACGGAGCCGGGACTATTTACAATGAGCAGTTCTTC	CASSYGAGTIYNEQFF
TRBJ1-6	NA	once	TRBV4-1	TGCGCCAGCAGCCGAACTACGGGCAGGGTCGATAATTCACCCCTCCACTTT	CASSRTTGRVDNSPLHF
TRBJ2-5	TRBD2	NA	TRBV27	TGTGCCAGCGGACTAGCGGGCTTCCAAGAGACCCGGTACTTC	CASGLAGFQETRYF
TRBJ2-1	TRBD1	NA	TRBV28	TGTGCCAGCAGCCGAAGGACAGGGGGAATGGAATACGAGCAGTTCTTC	CASSRRTGGMEYEQFF
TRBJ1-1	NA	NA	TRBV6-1	TGTGCCAGCAGTGAATGGGGGGCCCCTCTAGGGACTGAAGCTTTCTTT	CASSEWGAPLGTEAFF
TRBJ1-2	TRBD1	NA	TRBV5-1	TGCGCCAGCAGCTTGGGACAGGGGGCTTACTATGGCTACACCTTC	CASSLGQGAYYGYTF
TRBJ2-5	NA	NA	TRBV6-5	TGTGCCAGCAGGCCACCGGGGCCCGCCGCGACCCAGTACTTC	CASRPPGPAATQYF
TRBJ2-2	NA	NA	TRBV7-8	TGTGCCAGCAGCTTAGCGGGGCTCGGGGAGCTGTTTTTT	CASSLAGLGELFF
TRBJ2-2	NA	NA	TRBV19	TGTGCCAGTAGTATTTTGGGGGTGCAGAACACCGGGGAGCTGTTTTTT	CASSILGVQNTGELFF
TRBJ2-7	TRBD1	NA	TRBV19	TGTGCCAGTAGACGGACAGGGGCGCTCGAGCAGTACTTC	CASRRTGALEQYF
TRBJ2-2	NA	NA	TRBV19	TGTGCCAGTAGGACCCCCAGAGACACCGGGGAGCTGTTTTTT	CASRTPRDTGELFF
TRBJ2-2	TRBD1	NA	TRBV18	TGTGCCAGCTCACCCCGGGACAGCCCCACCGGGGAGCTGTTTTTT	CASSPRDSPTGELFF
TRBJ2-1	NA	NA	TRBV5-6	TGTGCCAGCAGCTTGGCCGGGGGCGTAATCCCCAATGAGCAGTTCTTC	CASSLAGGVIPNEQFF
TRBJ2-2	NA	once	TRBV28	TGTGCCAGCAGACCAGCCGAGAACACCGGGGAGCTGTTTTTT	CASRPAENTGELFF
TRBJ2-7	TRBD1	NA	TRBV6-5	TGCGCCAGCAGGGGGTCTTCCTACGAGCAGTACTTC	CASRGSSYEQYF
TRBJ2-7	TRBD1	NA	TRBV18	TGTGCCAGCTCACCTGACAGGGGGCGCGGCGAGCAGTACTTC	CASSPDRGRGEQYF
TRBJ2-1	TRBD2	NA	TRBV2	TGTGCCAGCAGTATCCCCGGGACTAGCGGCTACAATGAGCAGTTCTTC	CASSIPGTSGYNEQFF
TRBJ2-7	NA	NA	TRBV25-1	TGTGCCAGCAGTACTCAGAACAGGGCCCACTACGAGCAGTACTTC	CASSTQNRAHYEQYF
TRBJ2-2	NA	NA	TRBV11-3	TGTGCCAGCAGCTTATACGGGGGTGGCGGCACCGGGGAGCTGTTTTTT	CASSLYGGGGTGELFF
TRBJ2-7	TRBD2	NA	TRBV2	TGTGCCAGCGGGCTAGCGGAACCTTACGAGCAGTACTTC	CASGLAEPYEQYF
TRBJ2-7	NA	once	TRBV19	TGTGCCAGTAGCGGTTTGGGCGAGCAGTACTTC	CASSGLGEQYF
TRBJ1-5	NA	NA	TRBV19	TGTGCCAGTAGTATGGGCGTGCAAAGGGCAAATCAGCCCCAGCATTTT	CASSMGVQRANQPQHF
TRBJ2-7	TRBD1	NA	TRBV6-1	TGTGCCAGCACTCGGACAGGGGCGATCTCCTACGAGCAGTACTTC	CASTRTGAISYEQYF
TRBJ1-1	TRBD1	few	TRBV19	TGTGCCAGTAGTAACCGGGACAGATGGAGTGAAGCTTTCTTT	CASSNRDRWSEAFF
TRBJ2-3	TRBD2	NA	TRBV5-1	TGCGCCAGCAGCTTGTGGTCTAGCGGAGCGGCAGATACGCAGTATTTT	CASSLWSSGAADTQYF
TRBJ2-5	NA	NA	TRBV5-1	TGCGCCAGCAGCTTGGCAGGGTTGGAGACCCAGTACTTC	CASSLAGLETQYF
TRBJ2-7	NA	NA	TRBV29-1	TGCAGCGTTGCTGCGGGCGGCTACGAGCAGTACTTC	CSVAAGGYEQYF
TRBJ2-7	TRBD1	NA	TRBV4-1	TGCGCCAGCAGCCAAGCGGGACAGGGTTCCTACGAGCAGTACTTC	CASSQAGQGSYEQYF
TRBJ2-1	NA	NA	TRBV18	TGTGCCAGCTCACCACTTGCGGGACCCAATGAGCAGTTCTTC	CASSPLAGPNEQFF
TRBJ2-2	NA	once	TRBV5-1	TGCGCCAGCAGCACGGGACCGCCGGAGATGGGCGGGGAGCTGTTTTTT	CASSTGPPEMGGELFF
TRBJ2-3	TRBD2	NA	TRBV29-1	TGCAGCGTTGGTTTGGCGGGAGGGGTAGATACGCAGTATTTT	CSVGLAGGVDTQYF
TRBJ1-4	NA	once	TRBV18	TGTGCCAGCTCACCACGCAGGGATGGGCGAAGTGTCGAAAAACTGTTTTTT	CASSPRRDGRSVEKLFF
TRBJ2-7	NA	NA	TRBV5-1	TGCGCCAGCAGCTTCGGCGACAGCTCCGAGCAGTACTTC	CASSFGDSSEQYF
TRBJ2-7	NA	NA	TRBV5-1	TGCGCCAGCAGCTTGGGGCGAGAGCAGTACTTC	CASSLGREQYF
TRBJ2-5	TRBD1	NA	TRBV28	TGTGCCAGCATCTTTGGGGACAGTCCATTCGAGACCCAGTACTTC	CASIFGDSPFETQYF
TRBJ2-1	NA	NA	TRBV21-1	TGTGCCAGCAGCACCCCGGGGGGGACTAGCGGGAGAGGGGGTCCCACGAGTCGGAATGAGCAGTTCTTC	CASSTPGGTSGRGGPTSRNEQFF
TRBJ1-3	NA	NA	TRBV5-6	TGTGCCAACAGCTTGCGGCAGCTCTCTGGAAACACCATATATTTT	CANSLRQLSGNTIYF
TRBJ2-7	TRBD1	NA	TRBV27	TGTGCCAGCAGCCGGACAGGGGGCGGTTACGAGCAGTACTTC	CASSRTGGGYEQYF
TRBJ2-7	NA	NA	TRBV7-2	TGTGCCAGCAGCTTAGAAGGTCTAGCCGGATTGGGCGAGCAGTACTTC	CASSLEGLAGLGEQYF
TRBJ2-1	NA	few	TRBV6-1	TGTGCCAGCACCCTGAGGACAAACGAGGCTGAGCAGTTCTTC	CASTLRTNEAEQFF
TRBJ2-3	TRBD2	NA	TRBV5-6	TGTGCCAGCAGCCCTGGGCTAGCGGGATTTACAGATACGCAGTATTTT	CASSPGLAGFTDTQYF
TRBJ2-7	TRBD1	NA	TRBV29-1	TGCAGCGCAACCCGGGACAGCTACGAGCAGTACTTC	CSATRDSYEQYF
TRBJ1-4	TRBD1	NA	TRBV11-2	TGTGCCAGCAGCGCGACGGACAGGGTCCTGAAGGAAAAACTGTTTTTT	CASSATDRVLKEKLFF
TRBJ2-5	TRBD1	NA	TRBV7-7	TGTGCCAGCAGCCTGGACAGGGCAGAGACCCAGTACTTC	CASSLDRAETQYF
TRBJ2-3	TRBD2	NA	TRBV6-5	TGTGCCAGCAGTTACTCAGCTAGCGGGTCTGCGCAGTATTTT	CASSYSASGSAQYF
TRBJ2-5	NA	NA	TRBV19	TGTGCCAGTAGTATAGTATGGAGCAGGGAAGAGACCCAGTACTTC	CASSIVWSREETQYF